This T cell receptor beta chain was sequenced in a study of blood T cell repertoires in COVID-19. The table came from immunoSEQ multiplex PCR; TCRdb's copy has only in-frame clones and leaves some out. The table lists approximately 280,000 clones, almost 90% of them singletons. With 4 bases clipped from V and 7 bases from J, the junction kept 1 base outside the gene matches. The CDR3 spans 12 residues. This chain connects TRBV12-3 or TRBV12-4 to TRBJ1-5, with 7 nucleotides matching TRBD1. The sequenced sample consisted of PBMCs or T cells enriched from blood (not recorded which). This TCR came from a woman under 30 with acute COVID-19. The CDR3, as DNA: TGTGCCAGCAGTTACAGGGGACAGCCCCAGCATTTT. Its protein product is CASSYRGQPQHF.